This entry concerns a single T cell receptor (beta chain). This record belongs to a study of blood T cell repertoires in COVID-19. Study information: Acute and convalescent COVID-19 samples came from the United States, Italy and Spain. Nucleic acid was either cDNA or gDNA, and it came from T cells, B-cell-depleted T cells, or PBMCs.

This CDR3 is built from 15 residues. Germline V gene data show CDR1 as SGHAT and CDR2 as FQNNGV. V lost 0 bases, J lost 4 bases, and 13 bases lay in between. Profiled with immunoSEQ multiplex PCR; TCRdb holds only in-frame clones, not every one. The repertoire holds around 160,000 clones, with just over 85% as singletons. The chain is built from TRBV11-2 and TRBJ2-7, with D possibly TRBD2 on 6 matching bases. The source material was peripheral blood. The TCR sequence derives from a man between 60 and 75 years old with acute or convalescent COVID-19. In DNA form, the CDR3 reads TGTGCCAGCAGCTTAGACTCGGTGGCGGGGTACGAGCAGTACTTC. Its translation: CASSLDSVAGYEQYF.